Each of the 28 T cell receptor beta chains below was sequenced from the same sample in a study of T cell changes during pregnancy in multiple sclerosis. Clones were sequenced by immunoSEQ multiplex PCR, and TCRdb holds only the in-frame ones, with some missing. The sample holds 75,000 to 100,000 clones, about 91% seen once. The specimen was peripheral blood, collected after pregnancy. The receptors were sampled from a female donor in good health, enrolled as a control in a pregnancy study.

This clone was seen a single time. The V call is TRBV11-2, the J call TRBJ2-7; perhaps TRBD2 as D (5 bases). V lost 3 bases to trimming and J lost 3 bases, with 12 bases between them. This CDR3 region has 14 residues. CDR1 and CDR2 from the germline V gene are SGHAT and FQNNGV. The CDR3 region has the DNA TGTGCCAGCAGCTTGTTTATAGAGGGCTACGAGCAGTACTTC. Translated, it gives CASSLFIEGYEQYF.

CDR3: CASSFGLAGYNEQFF. In nucleotides, the CDR3 is TGCGCCAGCAGCTTTGGACTAGCGGGGTACAATGAGCAGTTCTTC. The rearrangement joins TRBV5-1 to TRBJ2-1, with 12 bases fitting TRBD2. Losses at the gene ends were 2 bases for V and 4 bases for J; bases not matched to a gene: 1. From germline, CDR1 is SGHRS and CDR2 YFSETQ. The CDR3 runs to 15 residues.

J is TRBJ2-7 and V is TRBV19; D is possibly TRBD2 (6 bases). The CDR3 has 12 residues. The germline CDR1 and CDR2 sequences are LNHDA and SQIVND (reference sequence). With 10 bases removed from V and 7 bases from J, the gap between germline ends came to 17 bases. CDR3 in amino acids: CATRDSRWEQYF. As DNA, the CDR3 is TGTGCCACTCGGGACTCTCGGTGGGAGCAGTACTTC.

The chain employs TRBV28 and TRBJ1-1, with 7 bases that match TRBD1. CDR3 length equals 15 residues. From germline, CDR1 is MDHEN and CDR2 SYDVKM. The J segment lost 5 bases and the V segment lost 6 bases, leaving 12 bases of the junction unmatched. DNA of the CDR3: TGTGCCAGCAGCGAGACCGGACAGGAGGGGACTGAAGCTTTCTTT. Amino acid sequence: CASSETGQEGTEAFF.

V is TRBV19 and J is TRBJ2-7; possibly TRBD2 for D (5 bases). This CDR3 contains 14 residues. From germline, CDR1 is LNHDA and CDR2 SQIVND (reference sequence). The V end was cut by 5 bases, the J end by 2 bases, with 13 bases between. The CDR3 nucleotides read TGTGCCAGTAGTTCGGCAGGAGGCCCCTACGAGCAGTACTTC. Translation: CASSSAGGPYEQYF.

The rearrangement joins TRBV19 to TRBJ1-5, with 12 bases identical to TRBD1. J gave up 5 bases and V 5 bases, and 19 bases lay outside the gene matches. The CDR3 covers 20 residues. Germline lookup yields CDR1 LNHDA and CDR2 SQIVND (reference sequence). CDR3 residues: CASSRPRAQGTGGVHQPQHF. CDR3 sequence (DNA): TGTGCCAGTAGTCGCCCCCGAGCCCAAGGGACAGGGGGCGTCCATCAGCCCCAGCATTTT.

In nucleotides, the CDR3 is TGTGCCAGCAGTTTAAAGGGGAATGACTACACCTTC. Protein product: CASSLKGNDYTF. This chain links TRBV28 with TRBJ1-2; D possibly corresponds to TRBD1 (5 bases). CDR1 is MDHEN, CDR2 SYDVKM, per germline. There are 12 residues in the CDR3. Trimming shortened V by 2 bases and J by 10 bases, and 11 bases separated the two germline ends.

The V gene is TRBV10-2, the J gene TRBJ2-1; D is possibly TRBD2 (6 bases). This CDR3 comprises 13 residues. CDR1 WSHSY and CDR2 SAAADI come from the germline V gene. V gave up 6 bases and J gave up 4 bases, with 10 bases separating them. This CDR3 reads CASRLRGYNEQFF. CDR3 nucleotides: TGCGCCAGCAGGCTCCGGGGGTACAATGAGCAGTTCTTC.

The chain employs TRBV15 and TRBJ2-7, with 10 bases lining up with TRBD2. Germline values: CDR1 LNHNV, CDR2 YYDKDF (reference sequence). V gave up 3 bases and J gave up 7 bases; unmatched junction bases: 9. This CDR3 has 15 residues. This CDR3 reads CATSSDGAGGREQYF. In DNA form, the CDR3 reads TGTGCCACCAGCAGTGACGGAGCGGGAGGGCGAGAGCAGTACTTC.

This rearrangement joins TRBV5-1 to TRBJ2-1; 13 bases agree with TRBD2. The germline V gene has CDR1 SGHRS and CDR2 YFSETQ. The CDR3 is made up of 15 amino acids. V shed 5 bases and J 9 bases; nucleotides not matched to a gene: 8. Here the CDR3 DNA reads TGCGCCAGCAGAGGACTAGCGGGGGATTTGAGTGAGCAGTTCTTC. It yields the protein CASRGLAGDLSEQFF.

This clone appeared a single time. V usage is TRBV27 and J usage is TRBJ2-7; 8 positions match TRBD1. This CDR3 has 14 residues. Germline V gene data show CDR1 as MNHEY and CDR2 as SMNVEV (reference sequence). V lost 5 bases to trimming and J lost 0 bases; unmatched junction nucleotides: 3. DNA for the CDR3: TGTGCCAGCAGTCCGGGACAGGACTCCTACGAGCAGTACTTC. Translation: CASSPGQDSYEQYF.

CDR3 protein: CASSWTAQETQYF. CDR3 bases: TGTGCCAGCAGTTGGACAGCACAAGAGACCCAGTACTTC. The chain joins TRBV28 to TRBJ2-5; D may be TRBD1 (6 bases). The V gene lost 4 bases and the J gene lost 2 bases, with 8 bases spanning the gap. Germline lookup yields CDR1 MDHEN and CDR2 SYDVKM. The CDR3 is made up of 13 amino acids.

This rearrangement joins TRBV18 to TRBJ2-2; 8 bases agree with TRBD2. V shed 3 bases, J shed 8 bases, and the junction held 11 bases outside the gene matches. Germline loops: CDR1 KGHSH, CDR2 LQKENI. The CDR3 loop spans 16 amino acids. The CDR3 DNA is TGTGCCAGCTCACCCACTAGCGGACTCACTGTTGGGGAGCTGTTTTTT. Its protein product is CASSPTSGLTVGELFF.

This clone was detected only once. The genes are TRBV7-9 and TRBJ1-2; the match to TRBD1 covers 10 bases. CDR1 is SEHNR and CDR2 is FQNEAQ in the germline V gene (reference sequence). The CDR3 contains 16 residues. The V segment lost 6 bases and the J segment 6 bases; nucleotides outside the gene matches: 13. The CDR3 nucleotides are TGTGCCAGCAGTTATCCCGGGACAGGGGCGGGGAATGGCTACACCTTC. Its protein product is CASSYPGTGAGNGYTF.

CDR3 DNA sequence: TGTGCCAGCAGGGGGACTACGATCGATCAAGAGACCCAGTACTTC. Translated, it gives CASRGTTIDQETQYF. The chain joins TRBV5-8 to TRBJ2-5; TRBD2 agrees at 7 bases. This CDR3 is 15 amino acids long. Germline V gene data show CDR1 as SGHTS and CDR2 as YDEGEE. V was pared by 5 bases and J by 2 bases, with 9 bases of the junction left unmatched.

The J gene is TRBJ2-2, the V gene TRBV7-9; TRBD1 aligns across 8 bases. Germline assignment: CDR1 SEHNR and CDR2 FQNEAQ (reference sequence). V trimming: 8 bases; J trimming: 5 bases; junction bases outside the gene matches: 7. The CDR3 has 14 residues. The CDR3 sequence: CASPADRETGELFF. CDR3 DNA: TGTGCCAGCCCGGCGGACAGGGAAACCGGGGAGCTGTTTTTT.

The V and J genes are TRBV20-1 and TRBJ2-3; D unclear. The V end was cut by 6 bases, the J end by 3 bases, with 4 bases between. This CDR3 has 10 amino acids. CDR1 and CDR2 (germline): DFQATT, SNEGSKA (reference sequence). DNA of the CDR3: TGCAGTGCCGGGACAGATACGCAGTATTTT. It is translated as CSAGTDTQYF.

The CDR3 region is CASSPRGRGEKLFF. The CDR3 DNA follows: TGTGCCAGTAGCCCCAGAGGGCGCGGTGAAAAACTGTTTTTT. This chain joins TRBV19 and TRBJ1-4; no clear D gene. V gave up 6 bases and J gave up 7 bases, with 15 bases separating them. Per germline, CDR1 LNHDA and CDR2 SQIVND (reference sequence). The CDR3 covers 14 residues.

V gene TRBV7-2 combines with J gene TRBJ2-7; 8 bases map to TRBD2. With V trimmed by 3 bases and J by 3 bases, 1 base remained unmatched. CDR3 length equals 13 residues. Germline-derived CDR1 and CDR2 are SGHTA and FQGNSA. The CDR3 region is CASSLTSVYEQYF. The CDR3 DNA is TGTGCCAGCAGCTTGACTAGCGTCTACGAGCAGTACTTC.

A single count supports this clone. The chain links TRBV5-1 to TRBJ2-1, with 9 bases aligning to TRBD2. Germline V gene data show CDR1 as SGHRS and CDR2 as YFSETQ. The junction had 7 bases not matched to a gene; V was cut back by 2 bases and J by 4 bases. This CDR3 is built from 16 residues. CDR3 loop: CASSFLAGETYNEQFF. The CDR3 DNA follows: TGCGCCAGCAGCTTTTTAGCGGGAGAGACATACAATGAGCAGTTCTTC.

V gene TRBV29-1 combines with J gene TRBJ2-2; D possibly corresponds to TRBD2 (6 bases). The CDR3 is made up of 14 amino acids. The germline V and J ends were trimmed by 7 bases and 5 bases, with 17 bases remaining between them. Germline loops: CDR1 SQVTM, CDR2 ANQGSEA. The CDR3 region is CSANEEGRTGELFF. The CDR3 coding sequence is TGCAGCGCCAACGAGGAGGGGCGGACCGGGGAGCTGTTTTTT.

CDR3 in amino acids: CASSLATGPGSPLHF. The DNA for the CDR3 is TGTGCCAGCAGCTTGGCGACAGGGCCGGGTTCACCCCTCCACTTT. The chain recombines TRBV5-4 with TRBJ1-6, with 7 bases identical to TRBD1. V shed 0 bases, J shed 9 bases, and the junction held 6 bases outside the gene matches. Germline V gives CDR1 SGHNT, CDR2 YYREEE (reference sequence). CDR3 length equals 15 residues.

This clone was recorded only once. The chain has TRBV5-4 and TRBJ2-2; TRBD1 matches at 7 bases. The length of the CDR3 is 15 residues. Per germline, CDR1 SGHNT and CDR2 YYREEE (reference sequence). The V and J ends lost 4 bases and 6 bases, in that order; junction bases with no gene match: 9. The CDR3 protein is CASSRDTGAAGELFF. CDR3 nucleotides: TGTGCCAGCAGCCGTGATACAGGGGCGGCCGGGGAGCTGTTTTTT.

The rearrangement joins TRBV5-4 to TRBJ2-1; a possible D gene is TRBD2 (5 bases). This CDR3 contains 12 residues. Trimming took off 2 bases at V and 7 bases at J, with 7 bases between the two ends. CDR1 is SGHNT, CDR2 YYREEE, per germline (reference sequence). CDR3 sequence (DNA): TGTGCCAGCAGCTTAACTAGAAATGAGCAGTTCTTC. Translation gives CASSLTRNEQFF.

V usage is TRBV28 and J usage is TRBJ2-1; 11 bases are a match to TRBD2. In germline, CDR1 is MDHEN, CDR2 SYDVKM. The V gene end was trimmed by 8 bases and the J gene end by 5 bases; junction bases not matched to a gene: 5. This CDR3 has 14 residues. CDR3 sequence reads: CASQTSGINNEQFF. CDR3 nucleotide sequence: TGTGCCAGCCAGACTAGCGGGATAAACAATGAGCAGTTCTTC.

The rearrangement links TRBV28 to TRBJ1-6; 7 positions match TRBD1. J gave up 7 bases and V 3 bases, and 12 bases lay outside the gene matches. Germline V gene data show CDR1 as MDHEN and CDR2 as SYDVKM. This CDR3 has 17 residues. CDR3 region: CASSFPSSGQENSPLHF. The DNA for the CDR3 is TGTGCCAGCAGTTTCCCATCCTCAGGACAGGAGAATTCACCCCTCCACTTT.

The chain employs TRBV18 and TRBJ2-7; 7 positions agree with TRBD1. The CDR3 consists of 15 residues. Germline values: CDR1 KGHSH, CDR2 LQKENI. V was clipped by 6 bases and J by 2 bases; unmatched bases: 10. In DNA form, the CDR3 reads TGTGCCAGCTCCTCACCGGCTGACAGGGCCTACGAGCAGTACTTC. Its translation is CASSSPADRAYEQYF.

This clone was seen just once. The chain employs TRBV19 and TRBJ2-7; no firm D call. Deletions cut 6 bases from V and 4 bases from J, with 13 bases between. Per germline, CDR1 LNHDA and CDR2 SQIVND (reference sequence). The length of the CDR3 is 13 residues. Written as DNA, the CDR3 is TGTGCCAGTAGCCCAGCGTGGTTGTACGAGCAGTACTTC. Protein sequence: CASSPAWLYEQYF.